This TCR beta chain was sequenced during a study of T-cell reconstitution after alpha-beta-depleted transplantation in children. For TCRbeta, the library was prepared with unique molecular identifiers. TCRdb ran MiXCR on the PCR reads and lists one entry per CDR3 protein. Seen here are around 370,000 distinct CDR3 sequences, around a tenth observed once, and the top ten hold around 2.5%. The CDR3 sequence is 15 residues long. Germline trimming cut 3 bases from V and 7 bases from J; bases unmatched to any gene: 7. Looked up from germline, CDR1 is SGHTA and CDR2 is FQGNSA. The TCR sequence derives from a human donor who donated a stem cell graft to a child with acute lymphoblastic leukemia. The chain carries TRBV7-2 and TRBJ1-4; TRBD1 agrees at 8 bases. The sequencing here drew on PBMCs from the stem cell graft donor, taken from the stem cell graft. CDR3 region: CASSFTGGQGEKLFF. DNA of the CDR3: TGTGCCAGCAGCTTTACAGGGGGGCAGGGTGAAAAACTGTTTTTT.